This paragraph covers one T cell receptor beta chain sequence. The junction differs from germline at one of its ends, possibly a read error. Profiling relied on immunoSEQ multiplex PCR, and the TCRdb table lists in-frame clones only, not all of them. The sample yields approximately 83,000 clones, 85% to 95% seen once. Germline CDR1 SGHRS, CDR2 YFSETQ. The CDR3 has 15 residues. This specimen belongs to a study of T cell responses to AZD1222 COVID-19 vaccine. The rearrangement uses TRBV5-1 and TRBJ1-5; D not certain. The clonotype originates from an adult in good health. Sequences were derived from peripheral blood, sampled on day 0 of MenACWY control vaccination. The CDR3 nucleotides are TGCGCCAGCAGCTTGGACAGCTATAGCAATCGGCCCCAGCATTTT. Translation: CASSLDSYSNRPQHF.